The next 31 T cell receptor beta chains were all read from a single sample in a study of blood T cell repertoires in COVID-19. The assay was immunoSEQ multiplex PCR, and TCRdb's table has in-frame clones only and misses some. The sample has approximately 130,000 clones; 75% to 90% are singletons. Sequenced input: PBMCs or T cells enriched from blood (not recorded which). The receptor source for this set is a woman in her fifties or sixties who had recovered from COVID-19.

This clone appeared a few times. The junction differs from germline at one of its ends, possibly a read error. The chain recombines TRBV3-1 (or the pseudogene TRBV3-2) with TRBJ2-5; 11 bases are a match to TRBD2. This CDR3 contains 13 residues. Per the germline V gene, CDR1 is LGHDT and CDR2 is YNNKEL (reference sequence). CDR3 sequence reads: CASSRTSGGYFDF. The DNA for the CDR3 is TGTGCCAGCAGCAGAACTAGCGGGGGCTACTTTGACTTC.

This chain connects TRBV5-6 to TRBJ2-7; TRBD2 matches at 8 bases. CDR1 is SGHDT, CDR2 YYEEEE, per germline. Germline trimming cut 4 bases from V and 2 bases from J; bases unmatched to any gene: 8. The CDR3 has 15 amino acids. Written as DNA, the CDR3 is TGTGCCAGCAGCCTGGGGAGCGGGGGAACCTACGAGCAGTACTTC. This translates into CASSLGSGGTYEQYF.

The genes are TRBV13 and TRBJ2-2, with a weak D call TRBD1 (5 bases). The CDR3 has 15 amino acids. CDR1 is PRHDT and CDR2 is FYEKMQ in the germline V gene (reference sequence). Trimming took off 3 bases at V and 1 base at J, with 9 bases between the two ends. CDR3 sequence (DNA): TGTGCCAGCAGCTTTTTCACAGGGAACACCGGGGAGCTGTTTTTT. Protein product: CASSFFTGNTGELFF.

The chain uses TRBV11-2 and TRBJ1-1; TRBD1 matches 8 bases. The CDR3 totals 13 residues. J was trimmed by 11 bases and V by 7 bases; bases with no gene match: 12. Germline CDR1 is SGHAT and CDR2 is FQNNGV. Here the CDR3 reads CASTTGGDRRAFF. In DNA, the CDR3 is TGTGCCAGCACCACAGGGGGGGATCGGCGGGCTTTCTTT.

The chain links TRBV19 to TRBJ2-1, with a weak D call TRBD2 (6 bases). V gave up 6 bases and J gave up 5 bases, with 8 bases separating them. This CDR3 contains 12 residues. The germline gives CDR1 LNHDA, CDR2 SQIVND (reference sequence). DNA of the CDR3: TGTGCCAGTAGCGGGGAGGACAATGAGCAGTTCTTC. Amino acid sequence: CASSGEDNEQFF.

This CDR3 reads CAISESSTGSEAFF. The DNA of the CDR3 is TGTGCCATCAGTGAGTCTTCGACAGGGTCTGAAGCTTTCTTT. The V and J genes are TRBV10-3 and TRBJ1-1; 7 bases line up with TRBD1. The CDR3 spans 14 residues. V shed 0 bases, J shed 6 bases, and the junction held 4 bases outside the gene matches. Germline V CDR1 and CDR2: ENHRY, SYGVKD.

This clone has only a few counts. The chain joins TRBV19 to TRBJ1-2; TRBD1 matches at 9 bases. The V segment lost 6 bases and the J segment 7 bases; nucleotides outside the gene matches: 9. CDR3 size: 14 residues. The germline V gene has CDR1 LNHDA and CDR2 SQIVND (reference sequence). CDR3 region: CASSGTGGNRGYTF. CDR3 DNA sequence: TGTGCCAGTAGCGGAACAGGGGGCAATCGTGGCTACACCTTC.

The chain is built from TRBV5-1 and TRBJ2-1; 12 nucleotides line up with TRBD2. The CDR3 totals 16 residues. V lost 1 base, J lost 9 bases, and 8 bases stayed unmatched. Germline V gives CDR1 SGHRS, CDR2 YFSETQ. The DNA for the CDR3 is TGCGCCAGCAGCTTGACTAGCGGGGGGCCTGTGACTGAGCAGTTCTTC. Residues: CASSLTSGGPVTEQFF.

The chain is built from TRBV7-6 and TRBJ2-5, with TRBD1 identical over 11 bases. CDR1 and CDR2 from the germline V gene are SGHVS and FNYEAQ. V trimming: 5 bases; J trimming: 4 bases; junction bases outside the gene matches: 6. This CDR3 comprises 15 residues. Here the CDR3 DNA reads TGTGCCAGCAGCATCGGGACAGGGGGGCGAGAGACCCAGTACTTC. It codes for CASSIGTGGRETQYF.

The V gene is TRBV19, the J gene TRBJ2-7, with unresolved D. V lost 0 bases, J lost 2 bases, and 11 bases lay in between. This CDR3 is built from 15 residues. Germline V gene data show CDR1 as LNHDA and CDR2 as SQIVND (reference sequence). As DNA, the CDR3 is TGTGCCAGTAGTATAGAACCCACCCCTACCTACGAGCAGTACTTC. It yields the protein CASSIEPTPTYEQYF.

The CDR3 loop reads CASSQDRQGAVGYTF. For the CDR3, the DNA is TGCGCCAGCAGCCAAGATCGACAGGGGGCGGTCGGCTACACCTTC. This rearrangement joins TRBV4-1 to TRBJ1-2, with 10 positions matching TRBD1. Germline CDR1 is MGHRA and CDR2 is YSYEKL. There are 15 residues in the CDR3. After removal of 0 bases from V and 8 bases from J, the junction contained 6 bases not matched to a gene.

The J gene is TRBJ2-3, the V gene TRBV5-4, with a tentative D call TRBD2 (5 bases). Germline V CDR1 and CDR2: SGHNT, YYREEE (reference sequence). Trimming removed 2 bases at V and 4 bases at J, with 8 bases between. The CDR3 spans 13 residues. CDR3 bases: TGTGCCAGCAGCTTACTAGGCGCAGATACGCAGTATTTT. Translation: CASSLLGADTQYF.

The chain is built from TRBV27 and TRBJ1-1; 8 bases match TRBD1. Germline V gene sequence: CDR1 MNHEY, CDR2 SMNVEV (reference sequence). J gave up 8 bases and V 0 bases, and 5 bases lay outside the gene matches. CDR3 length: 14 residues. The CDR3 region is CASSLSRTGPEAFF. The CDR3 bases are TGTGCCAGCAGTTTATCGAGGACAGGGCCCGAAGCTTTCTTT.

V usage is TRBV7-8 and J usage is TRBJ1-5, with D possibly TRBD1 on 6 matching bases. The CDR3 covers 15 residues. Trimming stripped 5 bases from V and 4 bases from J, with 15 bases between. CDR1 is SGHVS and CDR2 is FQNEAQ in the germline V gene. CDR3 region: CASSPRRQGNQPQHF. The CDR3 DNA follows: TGTGCCAGCAGCCCCCGCCGGCAGGGGAATCAGCCCCAGCATTTT.

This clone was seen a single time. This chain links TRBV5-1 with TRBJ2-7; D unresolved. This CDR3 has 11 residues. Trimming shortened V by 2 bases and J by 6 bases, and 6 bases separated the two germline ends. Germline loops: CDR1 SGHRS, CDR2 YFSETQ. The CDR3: CASSLESEQYF. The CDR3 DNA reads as TGCGCCAGCAGCTTAGAGTCCGAGCAGTACTTC. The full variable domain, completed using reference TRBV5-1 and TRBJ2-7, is KAGVTQTPRYLIKTRGQQVTLSCSPISGHRSVSWYQQTPGQGLQFLFEYFSETQRNKGNFPGRFSGRQFSNSRSEMNVSTLELGDSALYLCASSLESEQYFGPGTRLTVT.

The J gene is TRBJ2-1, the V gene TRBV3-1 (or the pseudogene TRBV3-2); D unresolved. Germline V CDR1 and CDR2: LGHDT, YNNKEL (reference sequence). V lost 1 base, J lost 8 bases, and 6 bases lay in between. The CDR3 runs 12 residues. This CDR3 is CASSQVRDEQFF. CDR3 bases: TGTGCCAGCAGCCAAGTCCGTGATGAGCAGTTCTTC.

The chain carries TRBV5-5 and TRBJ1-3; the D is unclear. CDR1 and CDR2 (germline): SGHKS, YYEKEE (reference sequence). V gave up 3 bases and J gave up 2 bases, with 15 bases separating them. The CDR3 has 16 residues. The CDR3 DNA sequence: TGTGCCAGCAGCTCTGGCCCCGGGTTACCTGGAAACACCATATATTTT. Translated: CASSSGPGLPGNTIYF.

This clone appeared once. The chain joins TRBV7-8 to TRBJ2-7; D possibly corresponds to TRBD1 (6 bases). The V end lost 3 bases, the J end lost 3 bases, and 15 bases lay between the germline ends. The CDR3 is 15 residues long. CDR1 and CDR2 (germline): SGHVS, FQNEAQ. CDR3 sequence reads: CASSFTQGSSYEQYF. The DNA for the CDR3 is TGTGCCAGCAGCTTTACACAGGGAAGTAGCTACGAGCAGTACTTC.

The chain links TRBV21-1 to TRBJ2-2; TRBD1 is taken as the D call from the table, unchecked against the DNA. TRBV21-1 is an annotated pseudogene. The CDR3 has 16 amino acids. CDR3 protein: CASSTRDRANTGELFF. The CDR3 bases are TGTGCCAGCAGCACGCGGGACAGGGCGAACACCGGGGAGCTGTTTTTT.

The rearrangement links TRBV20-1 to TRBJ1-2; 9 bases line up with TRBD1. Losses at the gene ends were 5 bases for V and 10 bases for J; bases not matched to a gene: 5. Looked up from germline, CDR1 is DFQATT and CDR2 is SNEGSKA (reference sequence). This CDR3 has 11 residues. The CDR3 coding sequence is TGCAGTGCTTTACAGGGGGCTTTCTACACCTTC. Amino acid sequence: CSALQGAFYTF.

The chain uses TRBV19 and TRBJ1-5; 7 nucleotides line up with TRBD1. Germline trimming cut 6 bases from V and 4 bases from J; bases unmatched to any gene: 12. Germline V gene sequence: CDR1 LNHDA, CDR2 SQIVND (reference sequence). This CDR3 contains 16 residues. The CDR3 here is CASRHPGTERNQPQHF. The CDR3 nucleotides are TGTGCCAGTAGGCACCCCGGGACAGAAAGGAATCAGCCCCAGCATTTT.

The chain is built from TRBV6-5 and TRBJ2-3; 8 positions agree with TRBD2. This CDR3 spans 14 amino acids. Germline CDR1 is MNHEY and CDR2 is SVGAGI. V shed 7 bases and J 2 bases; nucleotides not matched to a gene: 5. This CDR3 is CASTRGGHTDTQYF. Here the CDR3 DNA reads TGTGCCAGCACCCGGGGGGGCCACACAGATACGCAGTATTTT.

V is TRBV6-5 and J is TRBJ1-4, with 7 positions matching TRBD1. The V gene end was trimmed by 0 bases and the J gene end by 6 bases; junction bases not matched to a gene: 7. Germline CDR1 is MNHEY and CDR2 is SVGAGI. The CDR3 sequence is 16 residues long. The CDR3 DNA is TGTGCCAGCAGTTACTCCGGACAGGCTGGGGATGAAAAACTGTTTTTT. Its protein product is CASSYSGQAGDEKLFF.

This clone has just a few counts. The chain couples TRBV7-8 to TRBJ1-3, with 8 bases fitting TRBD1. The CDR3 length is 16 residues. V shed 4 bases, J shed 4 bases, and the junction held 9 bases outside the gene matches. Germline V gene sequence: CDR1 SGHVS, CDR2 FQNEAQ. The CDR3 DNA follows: TGTGCCAGCAGCTCTCACTCCGGGACAGGAGGAAACACCATATATTTT. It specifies CASSSHSGTGGNTIYF.

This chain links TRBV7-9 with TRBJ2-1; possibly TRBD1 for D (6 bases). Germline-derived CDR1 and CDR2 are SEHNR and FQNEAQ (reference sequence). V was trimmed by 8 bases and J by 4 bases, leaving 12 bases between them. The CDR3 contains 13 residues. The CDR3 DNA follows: TGTGCCAGCGCAAACAGGGAGTACAATGAGCAGTTCTTC. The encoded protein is CASANREYNEQFF.

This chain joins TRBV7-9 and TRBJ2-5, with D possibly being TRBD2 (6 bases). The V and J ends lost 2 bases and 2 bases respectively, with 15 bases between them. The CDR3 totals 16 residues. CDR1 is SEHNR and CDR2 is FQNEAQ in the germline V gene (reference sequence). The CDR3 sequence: CASSLWAVRGQETQYF. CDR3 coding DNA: TGTGCCAGCAGCTTATGGGCAGTTCGGGGGCAAGAGACCCAGTACTTC.

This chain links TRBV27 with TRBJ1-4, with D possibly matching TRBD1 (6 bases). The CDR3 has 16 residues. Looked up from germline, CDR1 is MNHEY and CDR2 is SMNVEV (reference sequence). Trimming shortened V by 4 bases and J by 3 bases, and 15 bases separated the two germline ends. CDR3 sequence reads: CASSSLIRGPNEKLFF. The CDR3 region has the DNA TGTGCCAGCAGTTCTCTTATCAGGGGCCCTAATGAAAAACTGTTTTTT.

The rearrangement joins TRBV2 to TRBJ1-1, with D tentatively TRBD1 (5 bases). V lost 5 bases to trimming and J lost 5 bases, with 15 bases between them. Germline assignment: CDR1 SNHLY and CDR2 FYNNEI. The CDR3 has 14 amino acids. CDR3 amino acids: CASSYGGGETEAFF. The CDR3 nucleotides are TGTGCCAGCAGTTACGGGGGGGGAGAAACTGAAGCTTTCTTT.

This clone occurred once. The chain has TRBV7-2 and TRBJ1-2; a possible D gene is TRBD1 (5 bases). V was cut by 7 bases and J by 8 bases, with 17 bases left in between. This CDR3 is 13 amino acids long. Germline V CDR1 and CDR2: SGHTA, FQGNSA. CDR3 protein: CASKDRRGGGYTF. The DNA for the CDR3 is TGTGCCAGCAAGGATCGGCGGGGCGGAGGCTACACCTTC.

In DNA, the CDR3 is TGTGCCAGCAGCGAGACACTGAACACTGAAGCTTTCTTT. Translating gives CASSETLNTEAFF. The rearrangement joins TRBV7-9 to TRBJ1-1; D is ambiguous. The length of the CDR3 is 13 residues. V was cut by 5 bases and J by 0 bases, with 7 bases left in between. From germline, CDR1 is SEHNR and CDR2 FQNEAQ (reference sequence).

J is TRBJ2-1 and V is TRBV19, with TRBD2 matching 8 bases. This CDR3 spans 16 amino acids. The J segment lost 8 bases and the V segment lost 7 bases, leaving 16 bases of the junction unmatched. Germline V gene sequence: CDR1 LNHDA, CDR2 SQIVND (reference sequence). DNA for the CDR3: TGTGCCAGTACCAAGGGTGTAGCGGGGATTGGCGATGAGCAGTTCTTC. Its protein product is CASTKGVAGIGDEQFF.